The 8 T cell receptor beta chains presented below share a single source sample, sequenced in a study of OX40 agonist ivuxolimab in advanced cancers. The assay was immunoSEQ multiplex PCR, and TCRdb's table has in-frame clones only and misses some. The repertoire holds around 20,000 clones, approximately 78% seen once, with roughly 15% in the top ten. The source material was CD4+ or CD8+ T cells sorted from blood, sampled in a trial of the OX40 agonist ivuxolimab. These receptors all come from an adult with an advanced solid tumor such as melanoma, head and neck, liver or kidney cancer.

This clone has only one observation. The chain recombines TRBV27 with TRBJ1-2; 7 positions match TRBD1. CDR1 and CDR2 (germline): MNHEY, SMNVEV (reference sequence). The V gene end was trimmed by 5 bases and the J gene end by 5 bases; junction bases not matched to a gene: 8. The CDR3 runs 14 residues. The CDR3 protein is CASSPRTGGYGYTF. CDR3 sequence (DNA): TGTGCCAGCAGTCCAAGGACAGGAGGGTATGGCTACACCTTC.

The rearrangement joins TRBV11-1 to TRBJ2-7; 11 bases line up with TRBD1. V shed 5 bases, J shed 2 bases, and the junction held 5 bases outside the gene matches. Germline V CDR1 and CDR2: SGHAT, FQDESV (reference sequence). The CDR3 is made up of 15 amino acids. The CDR3 region is CASSTPGQGAYEQYF. The CDR3 region has the DNA TGTGCCAGCAGCACTCCGGGACAGGGGGCCTACGAGCAGTACTTC.

This clone appeared a single time. J is TRBJ1-2 and V is TRBV5-6; 9 nucleotides line up with TRBD1. CDR1 is SGHDT and CDR2 is YYEEEE in the germline V gene. V trimming: 0 bases; J trimming: 2 bases; junction bases outside the gene matches: 8. The CDR3 runs to 17 residues. CDR3: CASSLGSPGTGNYGYTF. CDR3 DNA sequence: TGTGCCAGCAGCTTGGGAAGTCCCGGGACAGGGAACTATGGCTACACCTTC.

Only a few counts were recorded for this clone. This rearrangement joins TRBV5-1 to TRBJ2-7, with 7 bases matching TRBD2. With V trimmed by 4 bases and J by 6 bases, 16 bases remained unmatched. The germline gives CDR1 SGHRS, CDR2 YFSETQ. This CDR3 region has 16 residues. The CDR3 is CASSRHLAVNPVEQYF. The CDR3 region has the DNA TGCGCCAGCAGCCGGCACCTAGCGGTTAACCCTGTCGAGCAGTACTTC.

This chain links TRBV7-2 with TRBJ2-3; no firm D call. V was clipped by 3 bases and J by 5 bases, with 12 bases between them. This CDR3 region has 14 residues. Germline assignment: CDR1 SGHTA and CDR2 FQGNSA. CDR3 amino acids: CASSLGSYLDTQYF. The DNA of the CDR3 is TGTGCCAGCAGCTTGGGCAGTTATCTAGATACGCAGTATTTT.

The chain joins TRBV15 to TRBJ1-3; D possibly corresponds to TRBD1 (6 bases). This CDR3 contains 16 residues. Trimming removed 4 bases from V and 3 bases from J, with 16 bases in between. Germline V lookup: CDR1 LNHNV, CDR2 YYDKDF (reference sequence). In DNA form, the CDR3 reads TGTGCCACCAGCACCGGGGGCGGGGGAATTGGAAACACCATATATTTT. It specifies CATSTGGGGIGNTIYF.

The V call is TRBV6-6, the J call TRBJ2-2; TRBD1 matches 7 bases. The CDR3 is made up of 14 amino acids. J gave up 7 bases and V 4 bases, and 6 bases lay outside the gene matches. The V gene's germline CDR1 is MNHNY and CDR2 SVGAGI (reference sequence). Written as DNA, the CDR3 is TGTGCCAGCAGTTCGACAGGGTGGAACGGGGAGCTGTTTTTT. As protein: CASSSTGWNGELFF.

The rearrangement links TRBV5-6 to TRBJ1-2; no clear D. V was clipped by 4 bases and J by 7 bases, with 11 bases between them. The CDR3 contains 12 residues. The germline V gene encodes CDR1 SGHDT and CDR2 YYEEEE. This chain's CDR3 is CASSLPRSGYTF. In DNA, the CDR3 is TGTGCCAGCAGCCTCCCCAGGAGTGGCTACACCTTC.